This T cell receptor (beta chain) was identified in a study of Ad26.COV2.S vaccination and SARS-CoV-2 variants. Study observations and caveats: Vaccinees and placebo recipients showed similar non-spike TCR breadth. Reportedly, spike-specific CD8+ and CD4+ T cell responses achieved substantial breadth once vaccination had taken place.

Notes on this clone: What it binds is not known.

The CDR3 is 14 residues long. Per the germline V gene, CDR1 is SNHLY and CDR2 is FYNNEI. V lost 3 bases to trimming and J lost 8 bases; unmatched junction nucleotides: 9. The assay was immunoSEQ multiplex PCR, and TCRdb's table has in-frame clones only and misses some. There are 150,000 to 200,000 clones in the sample; approximately 88% occur only once, and less than 6% lies in the top ten. The V gene is TRBV2, the J gene TRBJ1-2; 7 bases align to TRBD1. Sequenced here: peripheral blood, sampled after recovery from COVID-19. This receptor was taken from a human donor who had recovered from COVID-19. DNA of the CDR3: TGTGCCAGCAGTGAGCAACAGGGGTTGGAGGGCTACACCTTC. It specifies CASSEQQGLEGYTF.